A selection of T cell receptor beta chains follows, all from one sample in a study of blood T cell repertoires in COVID-19. The assay was immunoSEQ multiplex PCR, and TCRdb's table has in-frame clones only and misses some. The sample carries about 230,000 clones, roughly 85% recorded once. Sequences were obtained from peripheral blood. Every receptor here comes from a man between 45 and 60 years old with COVID-19, enrolled during active disease. CDR3s include the opening cysteine and the closing phenylalanine or tryptophan. D genes are given only for firm matches. Rows may omit the clone size; those that give it use once, few, many or a size class.

clone_size,d_call,cdr3_length,j_call,v_call,cdr3_nt,cdr3_aa
NA,NA,15,TRBJ2-7,TRBV6-5,TGTGCCAGCAGTTATGGAGGCCCGCCTTCCAACGAGCAGTACTTC,CASSYGGPPSNEQYF
NA,TRBD1,14,TRBJ1-4,TRBV15,TGTGCCACCAATAAGGACAGGTCGGGTGAAAAACTGTTTTTT,CATNKDRSGEKLFF
NA,NA,16,TRBJ2-7,TRBV3-1/TRBV3-2,TGTGCCAGCAGCCAAGGCCTAGCCGGTCCCATCTACGAGCAGTACTTC,CASSQGLAGPIYEQYF
NA,TRBD1,15,TRBJ2-5,TRBV27,TGTGCCAGCAGTTTATGGGGGACAGGGGGGGAGACCCAGTACTTC,CASSLWGTGGETQYF
once,TRBD1,18,TRBJ1-3,TRBV5-1,TGCGCCAGCAGCCCGGTAGGGACAGGGGGACTTTCTGGAAACACCATATATTTT,CASSPVGTGGLSGNTIYF
NA,TRBD2,14,TRBJ2-2,TRBV7-3,TGTGCCAGCAGCTTCGGGGGGGACACCGGGGAGCTGTTTTTT,CASSFGGDTGELFF
NA,NA,15,TRBJ2-5,TRBV6-5,TGTGCCAGCACGGGCCTAGCCGAGTACCAAGAGACCCAGTACTTC,CASTGLAEYQETQYF
NA,TRBD2,16,TRBJ2-1,TRBV19,TGTGCCAGTAGACTTGGACTAGCGGGGGGAGGCAATGAGCAGTTCTTC,CASRLGLAGGGNEQFF
NA,TRBD2,17,TRBJ2-1,TRBV3-1/TRBV3-2,TGTGCCAGCAGCCAAGAAGGTAGCGGGGGGCCACTTGGCAAGCAGTTCTTC,CASSQEGSGGPLGKQFF
NA,TRBD2,14,TRBJ2-3,TRBV2,TGTGCCAGCAAGGAAACTAGCGGCACAGATACGCAGTATTTT,CASKETSGTDTQYF
NA,NA,13,TRBJ1-1,TRBV7-2,TGTGCCAGCAGACTAGACGGGTACACTGAAGCTTTCTTT,CASRLDGYTEAFF
NA,NA,13,TRBJ1-1,TRBV29-1,TGCAGCTCCACGGGGGATGGGGACACTGAAGCTTTCTTT,CSSTGDGDTEAFF
many,NA,13,TRBJ1-5,TRBV19,TGTGCCAGTAGTACAAGTCTAAATCAGCCCCAGCATTTT,CASSTSLNQPQHF
NA,NA,15,TRBJ1-2,TRBV5-4,TGTGCCAGCAGCCCACCAGGACAGACAAGCTATGGCTACACCTTC,CASSPPGQTSYGYTF
once,NA,15,TRBJ1-4,TRBV7-6,TGTGCCAGCAGCTTAGCTCGCGGTCCTAATGAAAAACTGTTTTTT,CASSLARGPNEKLFF
NA,NA,13,TRBJ1-2,TRBV7-2,TGTGCCAGCAGCTCCGCGACAGCGAATGGCTACACCTTC,CASSSATANGYTF
NA,TRBD1,13,TRBJ1-2,TRBV6-6,TGTGCCAGCAGTCGGGACAGGGCTTATGGCTACACCTTC,CASSRDRAYGYTF
NA,TRBD2,17,TRBJ2-3,TRBV9,TGTGCCAGCAGCGTAGCTGCCAGCGGGGGGGCCAGAGATACGCAGTATTTT,CASSVAASGGARDTQYF
NA,NA,16,TRBJ2-5,TRBV5-4,TGTGCCAGCAGCTTGGGCGGACAGGGCGGGAGAAAGACCCAGTACTTC,CASSLGGQGGRKTQYF
few,TRBD1,16,TRBJ2-5,TRBV7-9,TGTGCCAGCAGCTTAGCGACAGGGGGCTTTAAGGAGACCCAGTACTTC,CASSLATGGFKETQYF
NA,TRBD1,13,TRBJ2-2,TRBV9,TGTGCCAGCAGCCCCCAGGGGGCCGGGGAGCTGTTTTTT,CASSPQGAGELFF
NA,TRBD2,21,TRBJ2-1,TRBV9,TGTGCCAGCAGCTCCCAGGCCGAGGGACTAGCACCTAAGGGATCCTACAATGAGCAGTTCTTC,CASSSQAEGLAPKGSYNEQFF
NA,TRBD1,16,TRBJ1-1,TRBV9,TGTGCCAGCAGCGGGACAGGGGGTGGGAGAATTACTGAAGCTTTCTTT,CASSGTGGGRITEAFF
NA,NA,15,TRBJ1-5,TRBV3-1/TRBV3-2,TGTGCCAGCAGCCAATTTGCGGGCCGCAATCAGCCCCAGCATTTT,CASSQFAGRNQPQHF
NA,NA,11,TRBJ1-1,TRBV20-1,TGCAGTGCTAGCGAGTACACTGAAGCTTTCTTT,CSASEYTEAFF
NA,NA,14,TRBJ2-2,TRBV2,TGTGCCAGCATGCCGGACAGGAACACCGGGGAGCTGTTTTTT,CASMPDRNTGELFF
NA,NA,13,TRBJ1-2,TRBV9,TGTGCCAGCAGCGTAGGTGACTACTATGGCTACACCTTC,CASSVGDYYGYTF
NA,NA,14,TRBJ1-3,TRBV6-5,TGTGCCAGCAGTTACTCCGCGTCTGGAAACACCATATATTTT,CASSYSASGNTIYF
NA,NA,14,TRBJ2-7,TRBV7-8,TGTGCCAGCAGCCCAACCGACTTATCCTACGAGCAGTACTTC,CASSPTDLSYEQYF
NA,TRBD2,16,TRBJ2-3,TRBV7-6,TGTGCCAGCAGCCCCGGTAGCGGGGGGCCCTTCGATACGCAGTATTTT,CASSPGSGGPFDTQYF
NA,NA,13,TRBJ1-5,TRBV11-2,TGTGCCAGCAGCTTCCAGAGCAATCAGCCCCAGCATTTT,CASSFQSNQPQHF
NA,NA,16,TRBJ2-1,TRBV4-2,TGTGCCAGCAGCCAAGGACGACAGTTCCCATACAATGAGCAGTTCTTC,CASSQGRQFPYNEQFF
NA,NA,18,TRBJ2-1,TRBV6-2/TRBV6-3,TGTGCCAGCAGCCCGGGGCACACTAGCTTGAGCTCCTACAATGAGCAGTTCTTC,CASSPGHTSLSSYNEQFF